This section outlines one T cell receptor (beta chain) sequence together with its context. Its antigen is undetermined. This CDR3 has 16 residues. Trimming shortened V by 3 bases and J by 5 bases, and 19 bases separated the two germline ends. Germline V gene data show CDR1 as MDHEN and CDR2 as SYDVKM. These data come from a study of T cell responses to AZD1222 COVID-19 vaccine. Study-level results: Donors were mostly white British, more females; clonal diversity possibly underestimated. Reports say nearly half of spike-specific TCRs go after unmutated variant regions.

The data were produced by immunoSEQ multiplex PCR, yet TCRdb's version contains in-frame clones alone and is incomplete. In the table there are tens of thousands of clones, 92% of which are singletons. The source was peripheral blood, collected 28 days after the second AZD1222 dose. The V call is TRBV28, the J call TRBJ1-1; possibly TRBD1 for D (6 bases). The TCR was taken from an adult who received the AZD1222 COVID-19 vaccine. Written as DNA, the CDR3 is TGTGCCAGCAGTTTTTGGGGGCGCGGGGTTGTGACTGAAGCTTTCTTT. Its protein is CASSFWGRGVVTEAFF.